The 10 T cell receptor beta chains reported below all come from one sample, sequenced in a study of blood T cell repertoires in COVID-19. Clones were read by immunoSEQ multiplex PCR, and TCRdb kept only the in-frame ones, dropping some. The sample includes about 74,000 clones, 80% to 90% of them seen just once. The specimen sequenced was peripheral blood. The receptors here all came from a man between 65 and 85 years old with acute or convalescent COVID-19.

The chain is built from TRBV18 and TRBJ2-1; TRBD2 agrees at 10 bases. CDR3 length: 15 amino acids. CDR1 and CDR2 from the germline V gene are KGHSH and LQKENI. J was trimmed by 7 bases and V by 6 bases; bases with no gene match: 9. The CDR3, as DNA: TGTGCCAGCTCGCCCCTAGCGGGGGTTTCAAATGAGCAGTTCTTC. Its protein product is CASSPLAGVSNEQFF.

This clone showed up just once. The chain joins TRBV9 to TRBJ2-3; D may be TRBD2 (5 bases). The germline CDR1 and CDR2 sequences are SGDLS and YYNGEE. CDR3 length equals 16 residues. V shed 0 bases and J shed 3 bases, with 14 bases lying between them. The CDR3, as DNA: TGTGCCAGCAGCGTAGCATCTAGCATCCGTACAGATACGCAGTATTTT. Its protein product is CASSVASSIRTDTQYF.

As DNA, the CDR3 is TGTGCCAGCAGTTACTCCGGGACAGGGCTTAATGAAAAACTGTTTTTT. Residues: CASSYSGTGLNEKLFF. The chain carries TRBV6-5 and TRBJ1-4, with TRBD1 identical over 9 bases. The CDR3 totals 16 residues. CDR1 and CDR2 from the germline V gene are MNHEY and SVGAGI. Trimming removed 0 bases from V and 4 bases from J; junction bases left unmatched: 3.

The sample holds one count of this clone. The chain couples TRBV29-1 to TRBJ2-2, with TRBD2 identical over 7 bases. CDR3 size: 16 residues. The V and J ends lost 0 bases and 4 bases, in that order; junction bases with no gene match: 8. Germline V CDR1 and CDR2: SQVTM, ANQGSEA. CDR3 bases: TGCAGCGTTGAAGACACGACTAGCCGCCGCACCGGGGAGCTGTTTTTT. Translation: CSVEDTTSRRTGELFF.

The chain recombines TRBV20-1 with TRBJ1-2; 11 bases align to TRBD1. The trim removed 3 bases at V and 4 bases at J, leaving 7 bases unmatched. Germline V lookup: CDR1 DFQATT, CDR2 SNEGSKA (reference sequence). The CDR3 spans 15 residues. This CDR3 is CSASMDRGRAYGYTF. CDR3 coding DNA: TGCAGTGCTAGTATGGACAGGGGGCGCGCCTATGGCTACACCTTC.

This clone was detected a few times. V gene TRBV3-1 (or the pseudogene TRBV3-2) combines with J gene TRBJ2-4; D uncertain. CDR3 length: 12 residues. Per the germline V gene, CDR1 is LGHDT and CDR2 is YNNKEL (reference sequence). V lost 6 bases and J lost 8, with 11 bases in between. The CDR3 loop reads CASSERGDIQYF. DNA of the CDR3: TGTGCCAGCAGTGAACGCGGAGACATTCAGTACTTC.

V and J are TRBV24-1 and TRBJ2-1, with 9 bases that match TRBD1. CDR3 length: 14 residues. The V segment lost 5 bases and the J segment 7 bases; nucleotides outside the gene matches: 5. In germline, CDR1 is KGHDR, CDR2 SFDVKD. CDR3 DNA sequence: TGTGCCACCAGTGGAGGGACAGGGTATAATGAGCAGTTCTTC. Amino acid sequence: CATSGGTGYNEQFF.

The chain carries TRBV3-1 (or the pseudogene TRBV3-2) and TRBJ1-2; 7 bases map to TRBD1. Germline loops: CDR1 LGHDT, CDR2 YNNKEL (reference sequence). The CDR3 sequence is 15 residues long. Trimming at V came to 1 base and at J to 7 bases, leaving 9 bases not matched to a gene. CDR3 protein: CASSQGPQGLIGYTF. The CDR3 bases are TGTGCCAGCAGCCAAGGACCACAGGGGCTTATTGGCTACACCTTC.

In regard to this clone: Likely a read error: the CDR3 ends without its conserved phenylalanine or tryptophan. The limits of the CDR3 on the DNA are not certain, so only TCRdb's listed CDR3 is given. V usage is TRBV27 and J usage is TRBJ2-3; no DNA check was done on the table's D call, TRBD1. Germline V gene data show CDR1 as MNHEY and CDR2 as SMNVEV (reference sequence). The CDR3 has 10 amino acids, counting both end residues. The CDR3 region is CASSRGPGQA.

The chain couples TRBV4-3 to TRBJ1-1; a weak D match, TRBD1 (5 bases). V was pared by 2 bases and J by 6 bases, with 13 bases between. The CDR3 covers 14 residues. Germline CDR1 is LGHNA and CDR2 is YSLEER. The CDR3 region is CASSQNGGDAEAFF. In nucleotides, the CDR3 is TGCGCCAGCAGCCAAAATGGAGGGGATGCTGAAGCTTTCTTT.